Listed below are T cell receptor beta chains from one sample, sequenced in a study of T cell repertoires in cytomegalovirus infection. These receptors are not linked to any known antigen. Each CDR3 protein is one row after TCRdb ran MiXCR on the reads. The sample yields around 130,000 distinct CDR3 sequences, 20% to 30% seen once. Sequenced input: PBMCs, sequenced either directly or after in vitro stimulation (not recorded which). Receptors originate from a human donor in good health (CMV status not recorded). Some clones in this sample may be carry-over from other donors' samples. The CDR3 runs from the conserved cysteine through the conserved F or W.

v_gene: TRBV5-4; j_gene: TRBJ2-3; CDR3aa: CASSPTEGATDTQYF
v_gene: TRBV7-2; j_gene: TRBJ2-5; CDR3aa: CASSRDRGQETQYF
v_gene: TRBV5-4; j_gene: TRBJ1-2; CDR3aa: CASSLAGQLYGYTF
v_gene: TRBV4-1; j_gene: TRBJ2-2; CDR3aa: CASSQSTSANTGELFF
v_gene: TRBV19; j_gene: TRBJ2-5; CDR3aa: CASRGGPTETQYF
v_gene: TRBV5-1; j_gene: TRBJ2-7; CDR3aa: CASSNPANYEQYF
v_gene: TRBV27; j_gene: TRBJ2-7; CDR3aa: CASSTDRGLYEQYF
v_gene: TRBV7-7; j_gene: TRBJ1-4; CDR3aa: CAIADRGNEKLFF
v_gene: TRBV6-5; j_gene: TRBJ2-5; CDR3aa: CASSYWTGTSGRTQYF
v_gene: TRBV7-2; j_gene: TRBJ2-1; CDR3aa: CASSFGTRVYNEQFF
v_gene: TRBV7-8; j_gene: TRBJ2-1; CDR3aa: CASSYPAGGVDNEQFF
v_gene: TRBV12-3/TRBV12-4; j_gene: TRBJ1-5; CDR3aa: CASSAPGTGVQPQHF
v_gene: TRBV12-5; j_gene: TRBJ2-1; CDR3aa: CASGLLAGGPHNEQFF
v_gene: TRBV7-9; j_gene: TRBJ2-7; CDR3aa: CASSPRREEQYF
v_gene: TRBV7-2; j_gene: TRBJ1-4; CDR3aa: CASSPRQGADEKLFF
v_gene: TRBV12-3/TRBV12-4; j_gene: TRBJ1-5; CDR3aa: CASSLAQGAGPQHF
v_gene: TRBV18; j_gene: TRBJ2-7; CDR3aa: CASSPRLAALISYEQYF
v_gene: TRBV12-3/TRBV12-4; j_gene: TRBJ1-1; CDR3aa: CASSYPGQVMEAFF
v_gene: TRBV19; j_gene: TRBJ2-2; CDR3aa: CASSGTSGRGGELFF
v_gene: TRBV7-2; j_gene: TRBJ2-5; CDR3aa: CASSLSLLGQIQETQYF
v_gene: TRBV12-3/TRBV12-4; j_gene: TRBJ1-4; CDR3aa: CASTPDAFLGKLFF
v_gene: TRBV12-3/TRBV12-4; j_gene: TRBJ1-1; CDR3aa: CASTRDRAPEAFF
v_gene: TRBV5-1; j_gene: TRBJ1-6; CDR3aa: CASSLGTRGRPYNSPLHF
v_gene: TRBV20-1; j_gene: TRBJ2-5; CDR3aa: CSARDPRGIQETQYF
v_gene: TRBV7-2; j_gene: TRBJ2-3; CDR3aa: CASSPYTDTQYF
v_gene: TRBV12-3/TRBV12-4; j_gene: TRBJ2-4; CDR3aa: CASRGSAKNIQYF
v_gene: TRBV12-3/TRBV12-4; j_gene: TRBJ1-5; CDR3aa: CASTSLGNQPQHF
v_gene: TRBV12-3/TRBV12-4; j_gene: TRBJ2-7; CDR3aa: CASSYQFYEQYF
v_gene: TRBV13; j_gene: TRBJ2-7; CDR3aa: CASSLADGPGAEYF
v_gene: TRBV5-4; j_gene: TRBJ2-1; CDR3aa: CASSWASVHYNEQFF
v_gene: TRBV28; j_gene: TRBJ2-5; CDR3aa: CASSGGWTQYF